Sequencing of this T cell receptor beta chain was carried out in a study of glioma-infiltrating T cells after dendritic cell vaccination. Study summary: Autologous tumor lysate-pulsed dendritic cell vaccination was given between about 2003 and 2013.

The repertoire was sequenced with immunoSEQ multiplex PCR; TCRdb's copy has only in-frame clones and lacks some. The profile shows 85,000 to 100,000 clones, 65% to 85% of them singletons. As to this clone: Antigen unknown.

The CDR3 contains 17 residues. The germline V gene encodes CDR1 MNHEY and CDR2 SMNVEV (reference sequence). V lost 0 bases to trimming and J lost 1 base; unmatched junction nucleotides: 5. The time point denotes: after dendritic cell vaccination, including at tumor progression/relapse. The study, taken as a whole, reports: The cohort had few patients with full blood and tumor sets.

The starting material was blood, obtained after dendritic cell vaccination. The chain combines TRBV27 with TRBJ2-1; 8 bases align to TRBD1. The TCR comes from a human donor with glioblastoma. The CDR3 sequence: CASSLSPGTGSYNEQFF. The CDR3 coding sequence is TGTGCCAGCAGTTTATCCCCCGGGACAGGTTCCTACAATGAGCAGTTCTTC.